The clone carrying this TCR beta chain was seen a single time. This specimen comes from a study of cytomegalovirus exposure and HLA in healthy donors. V dropped 2 bases and J dropped 4; count of bases not matched to a gene: 5. The CDR3 has 15 amino acids. The germline CDR1 and CDR2 sequences are MGHRA and YSYEKL. The PCR employed 60 Vbeta primers together with 13 Jbeta primers. Per the original data handling: As a later analysis found, there were 70 million to 100 million unique TCR beta chains, of which some 9.9 million were shared. Libraries were prepared by immunoSEQ multiplex PCR; TCRdb keeps only in-frame clonotypes and omits some of them. Clone size and the V and J calls come from that table; the DNA yielded D and trimming. Here the sample spans 200,000 to 250,000 clones, 70% to 85% being singletons.

Sequenced material: PBMCs. The sequence came from a middle-aged woman in good health and CMV-seronegative. This chain joins TRBV4-1 and TRBJ1-2, with 9 nucleotides matching TRBD1. The CDR3 sequence: CASSQSLGQGYGYTF. The DNA of the CDR3 is TGCGCCAGCAGCCAATCCTTGGGACAGGGCTATGGCTACACCTTC.